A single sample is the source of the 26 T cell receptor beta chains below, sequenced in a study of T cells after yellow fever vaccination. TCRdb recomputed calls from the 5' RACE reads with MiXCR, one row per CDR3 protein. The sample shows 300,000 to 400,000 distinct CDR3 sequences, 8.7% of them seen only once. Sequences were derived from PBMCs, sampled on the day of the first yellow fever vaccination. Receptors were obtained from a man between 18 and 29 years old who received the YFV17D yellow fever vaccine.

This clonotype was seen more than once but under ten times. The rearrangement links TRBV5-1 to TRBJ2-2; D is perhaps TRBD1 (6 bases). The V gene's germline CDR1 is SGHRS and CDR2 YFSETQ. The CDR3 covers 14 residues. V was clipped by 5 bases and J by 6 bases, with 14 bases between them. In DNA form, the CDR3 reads TGCGCCAGCAGAAGGGACACGGGTGCCGGGGAGCTGTTTTTT. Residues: CASRRDTGAGELFF. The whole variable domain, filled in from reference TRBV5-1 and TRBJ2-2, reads KAGVTQTPRYLIKTRGQQVTLSCSPISGHRSVSWYQQTPGQGLQFLFEYFSETQRNKGNFPGRFSGRQFSNSRSEMNVSTLELGDSALYLCASRRDTGAGELFFGEGSRLTVL.

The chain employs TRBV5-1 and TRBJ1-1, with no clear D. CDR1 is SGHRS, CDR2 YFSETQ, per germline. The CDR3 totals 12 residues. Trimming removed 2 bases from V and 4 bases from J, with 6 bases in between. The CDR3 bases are TGCGCCAGCAGCTTTACGGGCACTGAAGCTTTCTTT. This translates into CASSFTGTEAFF.

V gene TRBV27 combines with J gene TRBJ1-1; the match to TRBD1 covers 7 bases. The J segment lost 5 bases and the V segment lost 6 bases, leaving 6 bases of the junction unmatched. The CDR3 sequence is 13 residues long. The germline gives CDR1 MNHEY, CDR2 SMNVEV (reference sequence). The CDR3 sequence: CASRSGGETEAFF. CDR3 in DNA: TGTGCCAGCAGGTCAGGGGGAGAGACTGAAGCTTTCTTT.

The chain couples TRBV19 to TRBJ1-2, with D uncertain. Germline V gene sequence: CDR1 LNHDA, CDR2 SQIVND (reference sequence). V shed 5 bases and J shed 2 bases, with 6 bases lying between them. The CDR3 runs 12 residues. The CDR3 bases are TGTGCCAGTAGTCCTTGGAACTATGGCTACACCTTC. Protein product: CASSPWNYGYTF.

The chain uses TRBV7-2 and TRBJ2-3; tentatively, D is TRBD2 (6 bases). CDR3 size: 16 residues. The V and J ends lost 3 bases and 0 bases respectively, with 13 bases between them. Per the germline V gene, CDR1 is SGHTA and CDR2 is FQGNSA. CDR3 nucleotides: TGTGCCAGCAGCTTCGACCGGGACTTTAGCACAGATACGCAGTATTTT. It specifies CASSFDRDFSTDTQYF.

The CDR3 DNA is TGTGCCAGCACTCGCGCCGGGACAGTGAACACTGAAGCTTTCTTT. This translates into CASTRAGTVNTEAFF. V and J are TRBV27 and TRBJ1-1; 7 nucleotides align to TRBD1. V lost 7 bases, J lost 0 bases, and 8 bases stayed unmatched. From germline, CDR1 is MNHEY and CDR2 SMNVEV (reference sequence). This CDR3 has 15 amino acids.

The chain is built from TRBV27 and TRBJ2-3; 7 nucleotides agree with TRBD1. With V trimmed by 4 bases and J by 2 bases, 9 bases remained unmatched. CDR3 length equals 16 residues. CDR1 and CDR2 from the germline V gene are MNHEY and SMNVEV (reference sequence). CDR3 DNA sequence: TGTGCCAGCAGTTCCGCCCCGGGACAGAACACAGATACGCAGTATTTT. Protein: CASSSAPGQNTDTQYF.

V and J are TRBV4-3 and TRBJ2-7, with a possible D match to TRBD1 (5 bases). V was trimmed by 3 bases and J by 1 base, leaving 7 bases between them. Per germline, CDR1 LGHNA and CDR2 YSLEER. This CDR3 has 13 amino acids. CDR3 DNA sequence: TGCGCCAGCAGCCATGCAGGGTCCTACGAGCAGTACGTC. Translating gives CASSHAGSYEQYV.

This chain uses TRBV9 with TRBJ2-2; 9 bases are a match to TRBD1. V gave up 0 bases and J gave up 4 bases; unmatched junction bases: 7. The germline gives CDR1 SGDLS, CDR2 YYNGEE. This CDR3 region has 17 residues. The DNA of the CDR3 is TGTGCCAGCAGCGTAGGTAGGGGGACAGGGATCACCGGGGAGCTGTTTTTT. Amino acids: CASSVGRGTGITGELFF. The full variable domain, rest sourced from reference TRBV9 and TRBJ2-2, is DSGVTQTPKHLITATGQRVTLRCSPRSGDLSVYWYQQSLDQGLQFLIQYYNGEERAKGNILERFSAQQFPDLHSELNLSSLELGDSALYFCASSVGRGTGITGELFFGEGSRLTVL.

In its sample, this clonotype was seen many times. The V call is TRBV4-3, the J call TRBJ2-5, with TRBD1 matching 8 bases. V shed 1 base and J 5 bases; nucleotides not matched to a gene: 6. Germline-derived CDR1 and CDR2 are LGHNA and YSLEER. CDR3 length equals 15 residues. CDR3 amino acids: CASSQAQGVGETQYF. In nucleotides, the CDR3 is TGCGCCAGCAGCCAAGCACAGGGGGTCGGGGAGACCCAGTACTTC.

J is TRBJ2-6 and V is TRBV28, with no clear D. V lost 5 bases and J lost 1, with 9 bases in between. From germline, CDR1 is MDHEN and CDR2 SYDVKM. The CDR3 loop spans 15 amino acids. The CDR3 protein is CASSRFVSGANVLTF. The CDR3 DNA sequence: TGTGCCAGCAGTCGGTTCGTATCTGGGGCCAACGTCCTGACTTTC.

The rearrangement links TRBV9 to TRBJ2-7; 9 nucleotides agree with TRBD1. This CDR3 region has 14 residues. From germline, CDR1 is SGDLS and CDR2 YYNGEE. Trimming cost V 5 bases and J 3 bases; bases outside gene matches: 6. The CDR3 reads CASSRDREFYEQYF. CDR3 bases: TGTGCCAGCAGTCGGGACAGGGAATTCTACGAGCAGTACTTC. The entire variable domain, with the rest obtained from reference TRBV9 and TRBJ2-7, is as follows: DSGVTQTPKHLITATGQRVTLRCSPRSGDLSVYWYQQSLDQGLQFLIQYYNGEERAKGNILERFSAQQFPDLHSELNLSSLELGDSALYFCASSRDREFYEQYFGPGTRLTVT.

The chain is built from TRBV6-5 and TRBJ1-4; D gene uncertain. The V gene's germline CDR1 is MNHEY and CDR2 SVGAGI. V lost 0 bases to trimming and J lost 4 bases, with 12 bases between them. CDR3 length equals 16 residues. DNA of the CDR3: TGTGCCAGCAGTTACTCTTTCTCGTTGGGTAATGAAAAACTGTTTTTT. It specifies CASSYSFSLGNEKLFF.

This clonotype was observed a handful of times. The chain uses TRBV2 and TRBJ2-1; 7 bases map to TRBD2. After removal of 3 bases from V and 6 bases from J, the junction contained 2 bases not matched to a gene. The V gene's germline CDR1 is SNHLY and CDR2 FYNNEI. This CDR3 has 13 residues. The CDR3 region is CASSDPSGNEQFF. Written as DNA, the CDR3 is TGTGCCAGCAGTGACCCTAGCGGCAATGAGCAGTTCTTC.

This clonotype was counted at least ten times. DNA for the CDR3: TGCGCCAGCAGCTTTCTCCTGGAGACAGGACCCTACGAGCAGTACTTC. The encoded protein is CASSFLLETGPYEQYF. The chain is built from TRBV5-1 and TRBJ2-7, with D maybe TRBD1 (6 bases). V lost 2 bases and J 2 bases, leaving 17 bases between the germline ends. This CDR3 spans 16 amino acids. The V gene's germline CDR1 is SGHRS and CDR2 YFSETQ.

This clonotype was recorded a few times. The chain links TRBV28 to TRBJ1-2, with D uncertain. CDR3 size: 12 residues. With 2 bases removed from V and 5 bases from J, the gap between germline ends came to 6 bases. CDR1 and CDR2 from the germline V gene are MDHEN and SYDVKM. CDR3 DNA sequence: TGTGCCAGCAGTTTAGGGCAGTATGGCTACACCTTC. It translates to CASSLGQYGYTF.

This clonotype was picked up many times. CDR3: CASSLAVEAFF. CDR3 in DNA: TGTGCCAGCAGTTTAGCGGTTGAAGCTTTCTTT. The gene calls are TRBV12-3 or TRBV12-4 and TRBJ1-1, with D unresolved. This CDR3 contains 11 residues. Deletions cut 0 bases from V and 7 bases from J, with 3 bases between.

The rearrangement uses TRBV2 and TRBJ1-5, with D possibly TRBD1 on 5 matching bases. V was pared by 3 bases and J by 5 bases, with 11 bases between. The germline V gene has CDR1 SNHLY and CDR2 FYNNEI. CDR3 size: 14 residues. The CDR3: CASSDKGMDQPQHF. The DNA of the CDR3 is TGTGCCAGCAGTGATAAGGGGATGGATCAGCCCCAGCATTTT.

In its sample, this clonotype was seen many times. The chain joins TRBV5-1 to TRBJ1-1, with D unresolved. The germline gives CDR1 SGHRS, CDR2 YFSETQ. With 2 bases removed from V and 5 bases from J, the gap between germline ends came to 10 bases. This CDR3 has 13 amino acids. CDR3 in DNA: TGCGCCAGCAGCTTCAGCGGGAGGACTGAAGCTTTCTTT. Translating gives CASSFSGRTEAFF.

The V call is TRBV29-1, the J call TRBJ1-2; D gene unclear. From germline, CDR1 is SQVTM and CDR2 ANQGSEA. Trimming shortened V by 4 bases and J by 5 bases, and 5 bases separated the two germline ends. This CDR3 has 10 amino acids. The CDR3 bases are TGCAGCGTTGGGAGGTATGGCTACACCTTC. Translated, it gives CSVGRYGYTF.

DNA of the CDR3: TGTGCCAGCAGCCGCCTTGTGGGGCCCAGCTACGAGCAGTACTTC. Protein product: CASSRLVGPSYEQYF. The chain recombines TRBV6-1 with TRBJ2-7; D possibly corresponds to TRBD1 (5 bases). The CDR3 is made up of 15 amino acids. CDR1 and CDR2 (germline): MNHNS, SASEGT. V was cut by 6 bases and J by 3 bases, with 18 bases left in between.

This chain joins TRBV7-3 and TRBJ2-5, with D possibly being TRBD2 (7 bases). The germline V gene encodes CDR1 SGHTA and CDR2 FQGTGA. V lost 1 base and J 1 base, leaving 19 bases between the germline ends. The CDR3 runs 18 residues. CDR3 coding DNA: TGTGCCAGCAGCTTAATCCCCTCGAACCGGGGGGCCCAAGAGACCCAGTACTTC. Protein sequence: CASSLIPSNRGAQETQYF.

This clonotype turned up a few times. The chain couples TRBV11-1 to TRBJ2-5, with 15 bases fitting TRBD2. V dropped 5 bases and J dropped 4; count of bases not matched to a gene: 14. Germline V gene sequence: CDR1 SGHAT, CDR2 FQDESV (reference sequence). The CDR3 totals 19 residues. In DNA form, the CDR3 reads TGTGCCAGCAGCGGGACTAGCGGGGGGCTCCGACCCAGAAGAGAGACCCAGTACTTC. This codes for CASSGTSGGLRPRRETQYF.

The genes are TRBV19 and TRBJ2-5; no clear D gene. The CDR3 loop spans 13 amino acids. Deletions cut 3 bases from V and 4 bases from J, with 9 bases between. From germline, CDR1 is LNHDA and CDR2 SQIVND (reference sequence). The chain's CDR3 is CASSMSVAETQYF. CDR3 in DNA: TGTGCCAGTAGTATGTCTGTGGCAGAGACCCAGTACTTC.

The CDR3 is CASSFERADEQYF. CDR3 DNA: TGTGCCAGCAGCTTCGAACGAGCGGACGAGCAGTACTTC. The chain carries TRBV13 and TRBJ2-7, with D perhaps matching TRBD2 (5 bases). CDR1 is PRHDT and CDR2 is FYEKMQ in the germline V gene (reference sequence). V was cut by 3 bases and J by 5 bases, with 11 bases left in between. This CDR3 has 13 amino acids.

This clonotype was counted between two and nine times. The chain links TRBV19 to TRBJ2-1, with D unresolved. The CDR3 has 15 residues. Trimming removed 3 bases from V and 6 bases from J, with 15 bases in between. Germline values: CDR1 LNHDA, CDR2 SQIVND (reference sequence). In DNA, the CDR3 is TGTGCCAGTAGTATGGTCCCATCCTCGGGCAATGAGCAGTTCTTC. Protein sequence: CASSMVPSSGNEQFF.